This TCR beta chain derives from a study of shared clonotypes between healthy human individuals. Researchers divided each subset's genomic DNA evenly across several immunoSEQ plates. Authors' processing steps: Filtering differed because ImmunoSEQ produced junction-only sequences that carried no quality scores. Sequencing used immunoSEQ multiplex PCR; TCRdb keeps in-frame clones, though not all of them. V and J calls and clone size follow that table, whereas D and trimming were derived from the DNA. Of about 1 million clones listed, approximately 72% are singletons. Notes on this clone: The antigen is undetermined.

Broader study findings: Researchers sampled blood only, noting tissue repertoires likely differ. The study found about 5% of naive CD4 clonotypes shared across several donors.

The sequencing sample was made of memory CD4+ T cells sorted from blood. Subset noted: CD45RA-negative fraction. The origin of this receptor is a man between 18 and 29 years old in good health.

This CDR3 reads CASSLGPPRGGNTIYF. CDR3 coding DNA: TGTGCCAGCAGCTTGGGACCCCCGAGAGGCGGAAACACCATATATTTT. The rearrangement links TRBV5-4 to TRBJ1-3; D remains ambiguous. V was cut by 0 bases and J by 4 bases, with 14 bases left in between. Germline CDR1 and CDR2: SGHNT and YYREEE (reference sequence). The length of the CDR3 is 16 residues.